This TCR beta chain appears in the sequencing data of a study of T cell repertoires in cytomegalovirus infection. Turning to the study itself: Signatures in public TCR beta sequences pointed to both CMV infection and matching HLA type. The study's findings and limits: In two of eight donors, the top clonotype was HLA-C-restricted CMV-specific. Cumulative public TCR beta family frequency identified CMV carriers with the relevant HLA.

Trimming pared 5 bases from V and 12 bases from J, leaving 26 bases between. Per the germline V gene, CDR1 is MNHEY and CDR2 is SMNVEV (reference sequence). This CDR3 spans 17 amino acids. TCRdb redid the calling of the reads with MiXCR, one entry per CDR3 protein. The sample includes about 250,000 distinct CDR3 sequences, over 15% of them seen just once. As regards this clonotype: Its matching antigen is unknown.

This clonotype was sampled from a human donor in good health (CMV status not recorded). Some clones in this sample may be carry-over from other donors' samples. The sample taken for sequencing was CD8+ T cells from PBMCs. The V gene is TRBV27, the J gene TRBJ1-6; D is ambiguous. CDR3 loop: CASSMIMNLRVGVPLHF. The CDR3 nucleotides are TGTGCCAGCAGTATGATTATGAATCTTCGGGTTGGTGTACCCCTCCACTTT.